Below are 3 T cell receptor beta chains sequenced from a single sample in a study of vaccination and CD4 T cells after COVID-19. The treatment here: roughly 11-day PBMC culture with coronavirus spike peptide pools or control peptides (ViraFEST assay). Oncomine TCR Beta short-read sequencing was applied to DNA from cultured CD4+ T cells. TCRdb re-derived calls from the PCR reads in MiXCR, one entry per CDR3 protein. The sample contains some 8,500 distinct CDR3 sequences, 59% of which appear only once. The antigens these receptors bind are not known. Sequenced input: CD4+ T cells from blood, cultured in vitro. These receptors were taken from a human donor who had recovered from COVID-19.

In its sample, this clonotype was seen a few times. V usage is TRBV6-1 and J usage is TRBJ1-2, with a weak D call TRBD1 (6 bases). The germline gives CDR1 MNHNS, CDR2 SASEGT. This CDR3 region has 11 residues. V lost 9 bases and J 8 bases, leaving 13 bases between the germline ends. CDR3 residues: CASSTGYGYTF. For the CDR3, the DNA is TGTGCCAGTTCAACAGGGTACGGCTACACCTTC.

This clonotype was detected only once. This chain links TRBV6-2 or TRBV6-3 with TRBJ2-7; D possibly corresponds to TRBD2 (5 bases). The V end lost 6 bases, the J end lost 9 bases, and 15 bases lay between the germline ends. Germline loops: CDR1 MNHEY, CDR2 SVGEGT. The CDR3 length is 12 residues. CDR3 amino acids: CASREASGGQYF. The DNA for the CDR3 is TGTGCCAGCAGAGAGGCGTCCGGAGGGCAGTACTTC.

This clonotype was observed once. This chain links TRBV20-1 with TRBJ2-5; D is possibly TRBD2 (5 bases). The germline V gene encodes CDR1 DFQATT and CDR2 SNEGSKA (reference sequence). This CDR3 has 13 residues. The CDR3 sequence is CTTRGPTQETQYF. CDR3 in DNA: TGCACCACCCGAGGGCCTACCCAAGAGACCCAGTACTTC.